This entry concerns a single T cell receptor beta chain. Method: immunoSEQ multiplex PCR; TCRdb's copy keeps in-frame clones and lacks some. The sample carries around 300,000 clones, approximately 90% recorded once. The data originate from a study of blood T cell repertoires in COVID-19. Study information: T cells, B-cell-depleted T cells, or PBMCs supplied cDNA or gDNA.

Sequenced: PBMCs or T cells enriched from blood (not recorded which). The receptor was isolated from a woman aged 55-69 years in a cohort exposed to, infected with or recovered from COVID-19 (not recorded which).

The CDR3 region has the DNA TGTGCCATCGAGCACAGCCCGGGGGGAGATACGCAGTATTTT. Translation gives CAIEHSPGGDTQYF. This sequence joins TRBV10-3 and TRBJ2-3; TRBD2 agrees at 7 bases. Trimming at V came to 8 bases and at J to 5 bases, leaving 10 bases not matched to a gene. CDR3 length equals 14 residues. CDR1 and CDR2 (germline): ENHRY, SYGVKD.